This TCR beta chain was sequenced during a study of spatial heterogeneity in lung cancer. Across the study: TCR transcript abundance in tumor regions was strongly correlated with the T cell module score obtained from matched bulk RNA-seq.

In its sample, this clonotype was seen many times. As yet, its antigen is unknown. The time point here: sample taken at primary tumor resection. Unsorted whole RNA samples from tumor, nontumor lung or frozen PBMC were sequenced. The study, taken as a whole, reports: The number of expanded tumor alpha and beta chains correlated with mutation number. Estimation of coverage gave values of around 6.7% for alpha and approximately 12% for beta chains in tumor T cells.

Each TCR cDNA molecule carried a unique molecular identifier. TCRdb passed the 5' RACE reads through MiXCR, listing each CDR3 protein once. The data contain around 18,000 distinct CDR3 sequences, 5% to 7% of them singletons. This TCR was recovered from a female donor with early-stage non-small cell lung cancer. The sequencing here drew on lung tumor tissue, taken at surgery.

This chain's CDR3 is CSVRGASRNTGELFF. The CDR3 DNA follows: TGCAGCGTTCGGGGGGCATCCCGGAACACCGGGGAGCTGTTTTTT. The V and J genes are TRBV29-1 and TRBJ2-2; possibly TRBD2 for D (7 bases). This CDR3 spans 15 amino acids. V lost 5 bases and J 1 base, leaving 14 bases between the germline ends. Germline CDR1 reads SQVTM; CDR2 reads ANQGSEA.